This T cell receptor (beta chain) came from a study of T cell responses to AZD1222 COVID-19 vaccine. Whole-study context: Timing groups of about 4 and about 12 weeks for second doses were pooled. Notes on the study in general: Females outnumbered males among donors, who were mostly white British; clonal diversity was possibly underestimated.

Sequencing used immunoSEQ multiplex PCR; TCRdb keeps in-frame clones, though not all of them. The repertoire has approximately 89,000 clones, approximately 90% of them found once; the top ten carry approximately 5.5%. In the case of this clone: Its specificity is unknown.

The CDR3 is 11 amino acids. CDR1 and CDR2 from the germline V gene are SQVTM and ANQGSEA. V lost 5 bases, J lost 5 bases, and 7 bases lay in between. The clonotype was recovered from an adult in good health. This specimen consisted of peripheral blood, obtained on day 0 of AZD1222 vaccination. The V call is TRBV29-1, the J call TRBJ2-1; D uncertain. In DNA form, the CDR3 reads TGCAGCGTTCCCAGAAACAATGAGCAGTTCTTC. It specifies CSVPRNNEQFF.